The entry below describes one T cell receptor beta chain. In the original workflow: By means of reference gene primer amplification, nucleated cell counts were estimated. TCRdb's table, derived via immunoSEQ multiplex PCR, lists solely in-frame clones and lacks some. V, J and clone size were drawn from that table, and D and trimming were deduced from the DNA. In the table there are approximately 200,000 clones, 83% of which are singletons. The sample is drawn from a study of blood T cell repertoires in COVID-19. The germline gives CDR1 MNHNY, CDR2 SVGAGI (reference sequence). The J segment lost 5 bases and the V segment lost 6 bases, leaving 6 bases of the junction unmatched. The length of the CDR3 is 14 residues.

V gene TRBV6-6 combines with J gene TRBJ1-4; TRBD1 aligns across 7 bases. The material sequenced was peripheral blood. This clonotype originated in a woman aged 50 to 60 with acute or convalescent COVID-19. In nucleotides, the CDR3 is TGTGCCAGCAGCTCCGGGACAGTCAATGAAAAACTGTTTTTT. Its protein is CASSSGTVNEKLFF.